The rows below give T cell receptor beta chains drawn from one sample of a study of OX40 agonist ivuxolimab in advanced cancers. Assay used: immunoSEQ multiplex PCR; TCRdb lists only in-frame clones, some missing. The table records 30,000 to 45,000 clones, around 85% of them present only once. Sequencing was performed on CD4+ or CD8+ T cells sorted from blood, taken in a trial of the OX40 agonist ivuxolimab. The receptors come from an adult with an advanced solid tumor such as melanoma, head and neck, liver or kidney cancer. Each CDR3 is given with its conserved first and last residue. The D gene is left open where the match is weak. Clone size appears in some rows only: once, few, many, or a class for an expanded clone.

D gene	V gene	clone size	CDR3 length	J gene	CDR3 DNA	CDR3 protein
-	TRBV9	-	15	TRBJ1-1	TGTGCCAGCAGCGCTACCCTCGACCCCGGTCCTGAAGCTTTCTTT	CASSATLDPGPEAFF
TRBD2	TRBV5-1	-	14	TRBJ2-2	TGCGCCAGCCAGCGGGGAGAGGGCACCGGGGAGCTGTTTTTT	CASQRGEGTGELFF
TRBD2	TRBV7-8	-	18	TRBJ2-4	TGTGCCAGCAGCGGAGGGACTAGCGGGGGGATAGCCAAAAACATTCAGTACTTC	CASSGGTSGGIAKNIQYF
TRBD1	TRBV7-6	once	14	TRBJ1-2	TGTGCCAGCAGCTTAGATGACAGGGGGTATGGCTACACCTTC	CASSLDDRGYGYTF
-	TRBV5-6	few	12	TRBJ2-7	TGTGCCAGCAGCGTGGGACCGGCCGTGGAGTACTTC	CASSVGPAVEYF
-	TRBV21-1	-	14	TRBJ2-5	TGTGCCAGCAGCAAAGCGGGGCTAGAAGAGACCCAGTACTTC	CASSKAGLEETQYF
-	TRBV11-2	once	15	TRBJ2-1	TGTGCCAGCAGCCCGGACTGGAGCTCCTACAATGAGCAGTTCTTC	CASSPDWSSYNEQFF
-	TRBV30	-	14	TRBJ1-5	TGTGCCTGGCACCTAGGGGACACAGAAAAGCCCCAGCATTTT	CAWHLGDTEKPQHF
TRBD2	TRBV6-1	-	17	TRBJ2-5	TGTGCCAGCAGTGAATGGGTGGCTAGCGGGGTCCAAGAGACCCAGTACTTC	CASSEWVASGVQETQYF
-	TRBV28	-	14	TRBJ1-5	TGTGCCAGCAGTTTCGCAGGGATGGATCAGCCCCAGCATTTT	CASSFAGMDQPQHF
-	TRBV28	-	14	TRBJ2-5	TGTGCCAGCAGTTTATGGGACTTCCAAGAGACCCAGTACTTC	CASSLWDFQETQYF
-	TRBV6-1	-	19	TRBJ1-5	TGTGCCAGCAGTGCTCCGGGACGGACATACTACAACACCAATCAGCCCCAGCATTTT	CASSAPGRTYYNTNQPQHF
TRBD2	TRBV6-4	once	15	TRBJ2-2	TGTGCCAGCAGCCTACTAGCGGGGAACACCGGGGAGCTGTTTTTT	CASSLLAGNTGELFF
-	TRBV20-1	-	11	TRBJ2-1	TGCAGTGCTAGGCCGGGTTATGAGCAGTTCTTC	CSARPGYEQFF
-	TRBV5-6	-	14	TRBJ1-1	TGTGCCAGCATCCCCCTAAGGGGAGGGACTGAAGCTTTCTTT	CASIPLRGGTEAFF
-	TRBV28	-	14	TRBJ2-6	TGTGCCAGCAGCTCCAACCCCGGGGCCAACGTCCTGACTTTC	CASSSNPGANVLTF
TRBD1	TRBV19	-	12	TRBJ1-1	TGTGCCAGTAGGACAGGGGGCTCTGAAGCTTTCTTT	CASRTGGSEAFF
TRBD1	TRBV5-1	once	12	TRBJ1-1	TGCGCCAGCAGCGAAGGACAGGGAGAAGCTTTCTTT	CASSEGQGEAFF
TRBD1	TRBV6-5	-	15	TRBJ1-4	TGTGCCAGCAGCCAGGGGGAGGGATCTAATGAAAAACTGTTTTTT	CASSQGEGSNEKLFF
-	TRBV29-1	-	13	TRBJ1-2	TGCAGCGCTGTCCAGGCCGGGGGGTATGGCTACACCTTC	CSAVQAGGYGYTF
-	TRBV28	few	15	TRBJ2-7	TGTGCCAGCAGTCCCCCAGGGACTCGCTCGGCCGAGCAGTACTTC	CASSPPGTRSAEQYF
TRBD1	TRBV28	-	16	TRBJ2-3	TGTGCCAGCAGTTTAACTCCAGGGGGCAGGATAGATACGCAGTATTTT	CASSLTPGGRIDTQYF
TRBD2	TRBV5-1	-	14	TRBJ2-5	TGCGCCAGCAGACCTACTAGCGCCCAAGAGACCCAGTACTTC	CASRPTSAQETQYF
-	TRBV10-2	-	12	TRBJ2-1	TGCGCCAGCAGACTAGCCTACAATGAGCAGTTCTTC	CASRLAYNEQFF